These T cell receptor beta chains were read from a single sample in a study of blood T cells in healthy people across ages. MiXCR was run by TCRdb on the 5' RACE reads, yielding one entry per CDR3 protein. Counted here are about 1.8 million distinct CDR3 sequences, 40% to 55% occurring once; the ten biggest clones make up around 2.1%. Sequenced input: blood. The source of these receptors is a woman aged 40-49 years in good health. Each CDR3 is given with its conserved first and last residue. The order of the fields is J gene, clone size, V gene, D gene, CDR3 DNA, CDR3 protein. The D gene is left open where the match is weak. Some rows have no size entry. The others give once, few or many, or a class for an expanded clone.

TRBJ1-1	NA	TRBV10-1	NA	TGCGCCAGCAGTGAGTCTTTGGGTGGGAGGACTGAAGCTTTCTTT	CASSESLGGRTEAFF
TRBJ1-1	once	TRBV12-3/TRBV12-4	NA	TGTGCCAGCAGCCTTGCCCTCACGAACACTGAAGCTTTCTTT	CASSLALTNTEAFF
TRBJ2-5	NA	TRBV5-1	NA	TGCGCCAGCAGCTTGAATTCCGAGATCCAGTACTTC	CASSLNSEIQYF
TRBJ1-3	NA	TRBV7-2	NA	TGTGCCAGCAGCCCGTACAGGGCCTATGGAAACACCATATATTTT	CASSPYRAYGNTIYF
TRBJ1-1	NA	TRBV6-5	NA	TGTGCCGGCAGAAGGGAGGGGCTGAACACTGAAGCTTTCTTT	CAGRREGLNTEAFF
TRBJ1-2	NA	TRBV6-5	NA	TGTGCCACCGTTGCAGGAGGTGGCTACACCTTC	CATVAGGGYTF
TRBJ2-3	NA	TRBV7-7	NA	TGTGCTAGCAGCCCCTTCGAAGGGGCAGGAGATACGCAGTATTTT	CASSPFEGAGDTQYF
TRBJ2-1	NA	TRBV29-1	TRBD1	TGCAGCGTGGACAGGGGGAGGAGTGAGCAGTTCTTC	CSVDRGRSEQFF
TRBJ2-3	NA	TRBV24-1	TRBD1	TGTGCCACCAGTACAGGGGGCTTCCCAGATACGCAGTATTTT	CATSTGGFPDTQYF
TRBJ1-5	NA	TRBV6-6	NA	TGTGCCAGCAGTTACTTTTGGCCGACCCCCCAGCATTTT	CASSYFWPTPQHF
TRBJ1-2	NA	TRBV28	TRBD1	TGTGCCAGCAGCCCTACTGACAGGGGGCGAAATGCTTACACCTTC	CASSPTDRGRNAYTF
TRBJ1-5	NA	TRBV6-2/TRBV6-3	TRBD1	TGTGCCAGCAGGCGTGACAGGGCCCTCCCACAGCCCCAGCATTTT	CASRRDRALPQPQHF
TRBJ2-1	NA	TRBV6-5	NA	TGTGCCAGCACGAAGGGCCAGCTGTACAATGAGCAGTTCTTC	CASTKGQLYNEQFF
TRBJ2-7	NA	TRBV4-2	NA	TGTGCCAGCAGCCAAGATGAGGGGAGTAGCCGCGAGCAGTACTTC	CASSQDEGSSREQYF
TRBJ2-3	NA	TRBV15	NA	TGTGCCACCGGCAGGACAGTGATTGAAGATACGCAGTATTTT	CATGRTVIEDTQYF
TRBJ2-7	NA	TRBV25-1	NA	TGTGCCCTTAATCAGGGAAGAATCTACGAGCAGTACTTC	CALNQGRIYEQYF
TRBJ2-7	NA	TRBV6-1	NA	TGTGCCAGCAGTGAATCGGGGGAGACCCTTTACGAGCAGTACTTC	CASSESGETLYEQYF
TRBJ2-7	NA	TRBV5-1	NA	TGCGCCAGCAGCGAACAGGGTATTAAGCAGTACTTC	CASSEQGIKQYF
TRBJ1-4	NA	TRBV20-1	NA	TGCAGTGCTAGATCACTAAAGGGGATAACTAATGAAAAACTGTTTTTT	CSARSLKGITNEKLFF
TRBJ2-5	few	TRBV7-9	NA	TGTGCCAGCAGCTTACAGGGGTACGACCAAGAGACCCAGTACTTC	CASSLQGYDQETQYF
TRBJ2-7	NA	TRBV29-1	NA	TGCAGCGTTGCTGCGCAGGGGAAATACGAGCAGTACTTC	CSVAAQGKYEQYF
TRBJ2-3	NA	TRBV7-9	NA	TGTGCCAGCAGAGGGGGGGGCCAGACAGATACGCAGTATTTT	CASRGGGQTDTQYF
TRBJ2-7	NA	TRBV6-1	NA	TGTGCCAGCAGTGAAATAGGACTGTTCGAGCAGTACTTC	CASSEIGLFEQYF
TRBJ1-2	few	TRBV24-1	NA	TGTGCCACCAGTAGTACAGGGAGGGACTATGGCTACACCTTC	CATSSTGRDYGYTF
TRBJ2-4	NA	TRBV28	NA	TGTGCCAGCAGTTTCGCAGGGAAGGTCAAAAACATTCAGTACTTC	CASSFAGKVKNIQYF
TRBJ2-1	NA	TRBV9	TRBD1	TGTGCCAGCAGCGAAACCCAGGACAGGGCCTACAATGAGCAGTTCTTC	CASSETQDRAYNEQFF
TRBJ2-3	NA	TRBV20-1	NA	TGCAGTGCTAGAGATAGCGTACGGGGAAGGACAGATACGCAGTATTTT	CSARDSVRGRTDTQYF
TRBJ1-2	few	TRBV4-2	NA	TGTGCCAGCAGCCAAAATACGGGGGGCAGGGGAAACAATGGCTACACCTTC	CASSQNTGGRGNNGYTF